The rows below give T cell receptor beta chains drawn from one sample of a study of regulatory T cells in long-lasting Graves disease. TCRdb re-called the multiplex PCR reads through MiXCR, storing one row per CDR3 protein. The sample holds roughly 610,000 distinct CDR3 sequences, about 15% seen once. The same data also went into a second study, on T cells in Graves' hyperthyroidism and ophthalmopathy.

This specimen was peripheral blood mononuclear cells (PBMCs), taken at new diagnosis, from a patient treated with antithyroid drugs. Receptors were obtained from a woman in her twenties or thirties with Graves disease. Both conserved end residues are part of each CDR3. The D gene is left open where the match is weak. Clone size is stated in some rows and not others, as once, few, many or a class when expanded.

d_gene | abundance | j_gene | v_gene | CDR3nt | CDR3aa
TRBD2 | many | TRBJ2-1 | TRBV30 | TGTGCCTGGAGTCGGGGCGGGAGGGCCCAGTTCTTC | CAWSRGGRAQFF
NA | many | TRBJ2-2 | TRBV6-1 | TGTGCCAGCAGTGAAGTCGGGGAAACCGGGGAGCTGTTTTTT | CASSEVGETGELFF
NA | NA | TRBJ2-2 | TRBV3-1 | TGTGCCAGCAGCCCTTCCCCTTCGCAATCCGGGGAGCTGTTTTTT | CASSPSPSQSGELFF
TRBD2 | few | TRBJ2-1 | TRBV29-1 | TGCAGCGCCCGCGGGAGGGCCACTTACAATGAGCAGTTCTTC | CSARGRATYNEQFF
NA | few | TRBJ2-1 | TRBV7-2 | TGTGCCAGCAGCTTAGTTCGTCTAGGTCCCTCCAATGAGCAGTTCTTC | CASSLVRLGPSNEQFF
NA | NA | TRBJ2-2 | TRBV6-6 | TGTGCCAGCAGTTACTCGGGACGGGGAATGAACACCGGGGAGCTGTTTTTT | CASSYSGRGMNTGELFF
NA | few | TRBJ2-3 | TRBV25-1 | TGTGCCAGCAGTGAAGCGGGGCGCGGAGGGGCAGATACGCAGTATTTT | CASSEAGRGGADTQYF
TRBD1 | few | TRBJ1-2 | TRBV2 | TGTGCCAGCCGAAGGGGGCTCCTTAACTATGGCTACACCTTC | CASRRGLLNYGYTF
NA | few | TRBJ2-3 | TRBV20-1 | TGCAGTGCCCCGACCCAGCGGGACAAAGATACGCAGTATTTT | CSAPTQRDKDTQYF
NA | NA | TRBJ1-1 | TRBV7-8 | TGTGCCAGCAGTCCCCGGCCCAGGCAAACTGAAGCTTTCTTT | CASSPRPRQTEAFF
TRBD1 | few | TRBJ2-6 | TRBV7-9 | TGTGCCAGCAGCACTATGACAGGGGCTGGGGCCAACGTCCTGACTTTC | CASSTMTGAGANVLTF
TRBD1 | many | TRBJ1-4 | TRBV7-9 | TGTGCCAGCAGCCCCTTGGGACAGAGCAAAGATGAAAAACTGTTTTTT | CASSPLGQSKDEKLFF
NA | NA | TRBJ1-1 | TRBV19 | TGTGCCAGTAGTCTACTACAGGGCGGGGGCACTGAAGCTTTCTTT | CASSLLQGGGTEAFF
NA | NA | TRBJ1-1 | TRBV9 | TGTGCCAGCAGCGTAGAGGAAGGTGGGACTGAAGCTTTCTTT | CASSVEEGGTEAFF
NA | many | TRBJ2-5 | TRBV10-1 | TGCGCCAGCAGCGGGAGCATAGTGGAGACCCAGTACTTC | CASSGSIVETQYF
TRBD1 | few | TRBJ1-2 | TRBV28 | TGTGCCAGCAGTCGCGGGGACAGCTCTAACTATGGCTACACCTTC | CASSRGDSSNYGYTF
TRBD2 | many | TRBJ2-7 | TRBV15 | TGTGCCACCAGCAGAGTCACGGGGGGACTCGCGTCCGTGAAGTACTTC | CATSRVTGGLASVKYF
NA | many | TRBJ2-1 | TRBV2 | TGTGCCAGCAGTGAAAACGGGCTGGTCTCCTACAATGAGCAGTTCTTC | CASSENGLVSYNEQFF
NA | NA | TRBJ1-2 | TRBV18 | TGTGCCAGCTCACAACAGGGTGTAACATATGGCTACACCTTC | CASSQQGVTYGYTF
TRBD2 | many | TRBJ2-1 | TRBV10-3 | TGTGCCATCAGTGACCCCGGGCCCGCGGGGGATGAGCAGTTCTTC | CAISDPGPAGDEQFF
NA | many | TRBJ1-5 | TRBV28 | TGTGCCAGCAGTAGAGGGGATGTTTTAGGGCCCCAGCATTTT | CASSRGDVLGPQHF
TRBD2 | few | TRBJ2-7 | TRBV19 | TGTGCCAGTAGTACCCGAATGGGGACTAGCGGGAGTGCGTTGTACTTC | CASSTRMGTSGSALYF
TRBD1 | many | TRBJ2-1 | TRBV27 | TGTGCCAGCTCTAAGGGGGACAGGTTGGGTGAGCAGTTCTTC | CASSKGDRLGEQFF
NA | few | TRBJ2-7 | TRBV2 | TGTGCCAGCAGTTCAGCAGGTCCTCCCTACGAGCAGTACTTC | CASSSAGPPYEQYF
TRBD2 | few | TRBJ2-3 | TRBV19 | TGTGCCAGTAGTGAGCGACTAGCGGGGGTTTACACAGATACGCAGTATTTT | CASSERLAGVYTDTQYF
TRBD1 | many | TRBJ2-7 | TRBV7-2 | TGTGCCAGCAGCTTACAGGGGGCGGGCGTTTCCTACGAGCAGTACTTC | CASSLQGAGVSYEQYF
NA | many | TRBJ2-7 | TRBV28 | TGTGCCAGCAGTGATCGAGCGAGGGCGGGAAGCTCCTACGAGCAGTACTTC | CASSDRARAGSSYEQYF
TRBD2 | many | TRBJ2-7 | TRBV28 | TGTGCCAGCAGTTTAGGCGGGAGAGGGATCTCCTACGAGCAGTACTTC | CASSLGGRGISYEQYF
TRBD2 | many | TRBJ2-7 | TRBV7-9 | TGTGCCAGCACGGTGGCTAGCGGGAGCCAGGTCGAGCAGTACTTC | CASTVASGSQVEQYF
NA | NA | TRBJ2-7 | TRBV5-5 | TGTGCCAGCAGCTGGAGCTCTGGGCAGGCGAGCCACTACGAGCAGTACTTC | CASSWSSGQASHYEQYF
NA | NA | TRBJ2-1 | TRBV15 | TGTGCCACCAGCAGAGGTGCGTGGTACAGTGAGCAGTTCTTC | CATSRGAWYSEQFF
NA | many | TRBJ1-6 | TRBV12-3/TRBV12-4 | TGTGCCAGCAGGGGCGGGACAACGGCGTTTTCACCCCTCCACTTT | CASRGGTTAFSPLHF
NA | many | TRBJ1-3 | TRBV5-1 | TGCGCCAGCAGCTTGGGACCAGGGCGAGGTGGAAACACCATATATTTT | CASSLGPGRGGNTIYF
TRBD2 | NA | TRBJ2-7 | TRBV6-2/TRBV6-3 | TGTGCCAGCAGACAGCACTCGGGACTAGCGGACTACGAGCAGTACTTC | CASRQHSGLADYEQYF
NA | many | TRBJ2-7 | TRBV20-1 | TGCAGTGCTGGAGAATACGAGCAGTACTTC | CSAGEYEQYF
NA | NA | TRBJ2-6 | TRBV6-1 | TGTGCCAGCAGCTACACAATGCGGGACAACGGACAGTCTGGGGCCAACGTCCTGACTTTC | CASSYTMRDNGQSGANVLTF
TRBD1 | once | TRBJ2-7 | TRBV28 | TGTGCCAGCACCTTGGGGACAGGGTCCGACGAGCAGTACTTC | CASTLGTGSDEQYF
TRBD2 | many | TRBJ2-7 | TRBV28 | TGTGCCAGCAGTTTCGGACTAGCGGGCCCCTACGAGCAGTACTTC | CASSFGLAGPYEQYF
TRBD1 | many | TRBJ1-4 | TRBV24-1 | TGTGCCACCAGTGATCCGCGGACAGGGGGAAAGGAAAAACTGTTTTTT | CATSDPRTGGKEKLFF
TRBD1 | many | TRBJ1-6 | TRBV2 | TGTGCCAGCAGTACACAAGACAGGGGGTATAATTCACCCCTCCACTTT | CASSTQDRGYNSPLHF
NA | few | TRBJ1-4 | TRBV28 | TGTGCCAGCAGACTAGCCGGGGGAACTAATGAAAAACTGTTTTTT | CASRLAGGTNEKLFF
NA | many | TRBJ1-2 | TRBV28 | TGTGCCAGCAGTTTGGAGGTCGGAGGCTACACCTTC | CASSLEVGGYTF
NA | few | TRBJ2-5 | TRBV13 | TGTGCCAGCAGCCCTACCGTCACAGGGTACCGGGAGACCCAGTACTTC | CASSPTVTGYRETQYF
NA | few | TRBJ1-1 | TRBV5-1 | TGCGCCAGCACTGGGGATCTGAACACTGAAGCTTTCTTT | CASTGDLNTEAFF
NA | NA | TRBJ2-7 | TRBV6-1 | TGTGCCAGCACGGGTTCCCACGAGCAGTACTTC | CASTGSHEQYF
NA | few | TRBJ2-7 | TRBV9 | TGTGCCAGCAGCGTCGCCGTCGGCAGTAGCTACGAGCAGTACTTC | CASSVAVGSSYEQYF
TRBD2 | NA | TRBJ2-1 | TRBV18 | TGTGCCAGCTCACGCCTAGGACTAGCGGGAGACTTTGAGCAGTTCTTC | CASSRLGLAGDFEQFF
NA | many | TRBJ1-3 | TRBV12-3/TRBV12-4 | TGTGCCAGCAGTTTAATCTCTCCCGCTGGAAACACCATATATTTT | CASSLISPAGNTIYF
TRBD1 | many | TRBJ1-1 | TRBV7-8 | TGTGCCAGCAGCTTATTCGGGCAGGGGGCAACCGAAGCTTTCTTT | CASSLFGQGATEAFF
NA | many | TRBJ1-3 | TRBV12-3/TRBV12-4 | TGTGCCAGCAGCCCCAAAGGGTCTGGAAACACCATATATTTT | CASSPKGSGNTIYF
TRBD2 | few | TRBJ2-1 | TRBV5-1 | TGCGCCAGCAGCTCGGGACTAGCGGGATCTCTTTTGAGTGAGCAGTTCTTC | CASSSGLAGSLLSEQFF
NA | many | TRBJ1-1 | TRBV7-2 | TGTGCCAGCAGCTTAGAAGGATTCAGGAACACTGAAGCTTTCTTT | CASSLEGFRNTEAFF
TRBD2 | once | TRBJ2-2 | TRBV6-1 | TGTGCCAGCGCGGGAGGGACCGGGGAGCTGTTTTTT | CASAGGTGELFF
NA | many | TRBJ2-7 | TRBV20-1 | TGCAGTGCTGGTGAGGGGATTCGGAAACCCCTTGCCGAGCAGTACTTC | CSAGEGIRKPLAEQYF
NA | NA | TRBJ2-1 | TRBV5-1 | TGCGCCAGCAGCTTGATAATAGCAGGTAACCAAGAGCAGTTCTTC | CASSLIIAGNQEQFF